The rows below give T cell receptor beta chains drawn from one sample of a study of radiation and T cells in renal cell carcinoma. TCRdb keeps only in-frame clones here, not all; method: immunoSEQ multiplex PCR. This sample has some 150,000 clones, with 70% to 90% found just once. This specimen was blood, taken from a patient whose treatment included radiotherapy and nephrectomy. All receptors derive from a woman aged 45 to 65 with renal cell carcinoma. Each CDR3 is given with its conserved first and last residue. A D gene is named only where the DNA matches it firmly. Clone size is shown for a subset of rows, as once, few, many or a class of expanded clone.

abundance: NA
v_gene: TRBV7-9
d_gene: NA
j_gene: TRBJ1-5
CDR3aa: CASSTDSPNQPQHF
CDR3nt: TGTGCCAGCAGCACTGACAGCCCCAATCAGCCCCAGCATTTT

abundance: NA
v_gene: TRBV5-1
d_gene: TRBD2
j_gene: TRBJ2-1
CDR3aa: CASSLPVAGGPKNEQFF
CDR3nt: TGCGCCAGCAGCTTGCCAGTAGCGGGAGGGCCCAAAAATGAGCAGTTCTTC

abundance: NA
v_gene: TRBV2
d_gene: NA
j_gene: TRBJ2-1
CDR3aa: CASSEDGYNEQFF
CDR3nt: TGTGCCAGCAGTGAAGACGGTTACAATGAGCAGTTCTTC

abundance: NA
v_gene: TRBV6-5
d_gene: TRBD1
j_gene: TRBJ1-2
CDR3aa: CASSQTDARGGGYTF
CDR3nt: TGTGCCAGCAGCCAAACCGATGCCAGGGGGGGAGGCTACACCTTC

abundance: NA
v_gene: TRBV2
d_gene: NA
j_gene: TRBJ2-2
CDR3aa: CASLSGFVGELFF
CDR3nt: TGTGCCAGTTTAAGCGGGTTTGTTGGGGAGCTGTTTTTT

abundance: NA
v_gene: TRBV5-8
d_gene: TRBD1
j_gene: TRBJ1-5
CDR3aa: CASSEGQGGHSNQPQHF
CDR3nt: TGTGCCAGCAGCGAGGGACAGGGGGGCCATAGCAATCAGCCCCAGCATTTT

abundance: NA
v_gene: TRBV6-5
d_gene: NA
j_gene: TRBJ2-5
CDR3aa: CASSRLSETQYF
CDR3nt: TGTGCCAGCAGTCGATTATCGGAGACCCAGTACTTC

abundance: NA
v_gene: TRBV5-1
d_gene: TRBD2
j_gene: TRBJ2-3
CDR3aa: CASSLIGTTNTDTQYF
CDR3nt: TGCGCCAGCAGCTTAATCGGGACTACTAACACAGATACGCAGTATTTT

abundance: NA
v_gene: TRBV10-3
d_gene: TRBD2
j_gene: TRBJ2-7
CDR3aa: CAITANSGRDSYEQYF
CDR3nt: TGTGCCATCACCGCGAATAGCGGGAGGGACTCCTACGAGCAGTACTTC

abundance: NA
v_gene: TRBV28
d_gene: NA
j_gene: TRBJ2-5
CDR3aa: CASSLWERETQYF
CDR3nt: TGTGCCAGCAGTTTATGGGAACGAGAGACCCAGTACTTC

abundance: NA
v_gene: TRBV4-3
d_gene: NA
j_gene: TRBJ1-4
CDR3aa: CASSQDGGNINQKLFF
CDR3nt: TGCGCCAGCAGCCAAGATGGCGGGAACATTAATCAAAAACTGTTTTTT

abundance: NA
v_gene: TRBV5-1
d_gene: NA
j_gene: TRBJ2-3
CDR3aa: CASSFEGPDTQYF
CDR3nt: TGCGCCAGCAGCTTCGAAGGTCCAGATACGCAGTATTTT

abundance: few
v_gene: TRBV6-5
d_gene: NA
j_gene: TRBJ1-5
CDR3aa: CASSSPNQPQHF
CDR3nt: TGTGCCAGCAGCTCTCCTAATCAGCCCCAGCATTTT

abundance: NA
v_gene: TRBV7-6
d_gene: NA
j_gene: TRBJ2-5
CDR3aa: CASGTGPQETQYF
CDR3nt: TGTGCCAGCGGTACCGGGCCACAAGAGACCCAGTACTTC

abundance: NA
v_gene: TRBV7-9
d_gene: TRBD2
j_gene: TRBJ2-3
CDR3aa: CASSLGGGLGTPDTQYF
CDR3nt: TGTGCCAGCAGCCTAGGAGGGGGACTAGGAACCCCAGATACGCAGTATTTT

abundance: NA
v_gene: TRBV4-3
d_gene: NA
j_gene: TRBJ2-2
CDR3aa: CASSQDPRNTGELFF
CDR3nt: TGCGCCAGCAGCCAAGACCCGAGAAACACCGGGGAGCTGTTTTTT

abundance: NA
v_gene: TRBV28
d_gene: NA
j_gene: TRBJ1-2
CDR3aa: CASTTDPWEAYGYTF
CDR3nt: TGTGCCAGCACCACGGACCCTTGGGAGGCATATGGCTACACCTTC

abundance: NA
v_gene: TRBV9
d_gene: TRBD1
j_gene: TRBJ2-2
CDR3aa: CASSVGVGGAYGELFF
CDR3nt: TGTGCCAGCAGCGTAGGAGTAGGGGGCGCGTACGGGGAGCTGTTTTTT

abundance: NA
v_gene: TRBV5-1
d_gene: NA
j_gene: TRBJ1-4
CDR3aa: CASSFGVENEKLFF
CDR3nt: TGCGCCAGCAGCTTCGGCGTCGAGAATGAAAAACTGTTTTTT

abundance: NA
v_gene: TRBV21-1
d_gene: NA
j_gene: TRBJ2-2
CDR3aa: CASSKGLAVRPINTGELFF
CDR3nt: TGTGCCAGCAGCAAAGGACTAGCGGTTAGGCCCATAAACACCGGGGAGCTGTTTTTT

abundance: NA
v_gene: TRBV4-3
d_gene: NA
j_gene: TRBJ2-2
CDR3aa: CASSHGDTTGELFF
CDR3nt: TGCGCCAGCAGCCATGGGGACACAACCGGGGAGCTGTTTTTT

abundance: NA
v_gene: TRBV5-1
d_gene: NA
j_gene: TRBJ2-7
CDR3aa: CASSLRTREKEQYF
CDR3nt: TGCGCCAGCAGCTTGCGAACCCGTGAGAAAGAGCAGTACTTC

abundance: few
v_gene: TRBV6-5
d_gene: TRBD1
j_gene: TRBJ2-5
CDR3aa: CASSFSGTGVLTQYF
CDR3nt: TGTGCCAGCAGTTTCTCCGGGACAGGGGTTTTGACCCAGTACTTC

abundance: NA
v_gene: TRBV28
d_gene: NA
j_gene: TRBJ2-1
CDR3aa: CASNTDNEQFF
CDR3nt: TGTGCCAGCAACACTGATAATGAGCAGTTCTTC

abundance: NA
v_gene: TRBV28
d_gene: NA
j_gene: TRBJ2-3
CDR3aa: CATGWDTQYF
CDR3nt: TGTGCCACAGGATGGGACACGCAGTATTTT

abundance: few
v_gene: TRBV5-1
d_gene: NA
j_gene: TRBJ1-5
CDR3aa: CASSPGQLNQPQHF
CDR3nt: TGCGCCAGCAGCCCTGGACAGTTGAATCAGCCCCAGCATTTT

abundance: NA
v_gene: TRBV18
d_gene: TRBD1
j_gene: TRBJ1-6
CDR3aa: CASSPDRRASPLHF
CDR3nt: TGTGCCAGCTCCCCGGACAGGAGAGCTTCACCCCTCCACTTT

abundance: NA
v_gene: TRBV19
d_gene: NA
j_gene: TRBJ1-3
CDR3aa: CATTRTRPLDSGNTIYF
CDR3nt: TGTGCCACCACTAGGACGCGGCCCCTCGACTCTGGAAACACCATATATTTT

abundance: NA
v_gene: TRBV28
d_gene: NA
j_gene: TRBJ1-2
CDR3aa: CASSPPAGPAGYGYTF
CDR3nt: TGTGCCAGCAGTCCTCCTGCCGGGCCCGCGGGCTATGGCTACACCTTC

abundance: NA
v_gene: TRBV30
d_gene: TRBD2
j_gene: TRBJ2-5
CDR3aa: CAWDGLVVQTQYF
CDR3nt: TGTGCCTGGGATGGACTAGTGGTACAGACCCAGTACTTC

abundance: NA
v_gene: TRBV7-2
d_gene: TRBD2
j_gene: TRBJ2-1
CDR3aa: CASSSTSGHNEQFF
CDR3nt: TGTGCCAGCAGCTCTACTAGCGGCCACAATGAGCAGTTCTTC

abundance: NA
v_gene: TRBV6-5
d_gene: TRBD1
j_gene: TRBJ1-2
CDR3aa: CASSTGTALGYTF
CDR3nt: TGTGCCAGCAGCACCGGGACAGCCCTTGGCTACACCTTC

abundance: NA
v_gene: TRBV6-5
d_gene: NA
j_gene: TRBJ1-1
CDR3aa: CASSYVGSEAFF
CDR3nt: TGTGCCAGCAGTTACGTGGGCAGTGAAGCTTTCTTT

abundance: NA
v_gene: TRBV6-5
d_gene: NA
j_gene: TRBJ1-1
CDR3aa: CASSYRPKNTEAFF
CDR3nt: TGTGCCAGCAGTTACCGGCCGAAGAACACTGAAGCTTTCTTT

abundance: NA
v_gene: TRBV14
d_gene: TRBD1
j_gene: TRBJ2-1
CDR3aa: CASSPNRGGNEQFF
CDR3nt: TGTGCCAGCAGCCCTAACAGGGGTGGCAATGAGCAGTTCTTC

abundance: NA
v_gene: TRBV6-5
d_gene: NA
j_gene: TRBJ1-2
CDR3aa: CASSYGLGNYGYTF
CDR3nt: TGTGCCAGCAGTTACGGGTTAGGGAACTATGGCTACACCTTC

abundance: NA
v_gene: TRBV2
d_gene: TRBD1
j_gene: TRBJ1-2
CDR3aa: CASTRGTGNIKSYGYTF
CDR3nt: TGTGCCAGCACTCGAGGGACAGGGAACATTAAGTCCTATGGCTACACCTTC

abundance: NA
v_gene: TRBV11-2
d_gene: NA
j_gene: TRBJ2-7
CDR3aa: CVSSLRQGLYEQYF
CDR3nt: TGTGTCAGCAGCTTAAGACAGGGACTCTACGAGCAGTACTTC

abundance: NA
v_gene: TRBV4-3
d_gene: NA
j_gene: TRBJ1-1
CDR3aa: CASSQEMETEAFF
CDR3nt: TGCGCCAGCAGCCAAGAGATGGAAACCGAAGCTTTCTTT

abundance: once
v_gene: TRBV4-3
d_gene: TRBD2
j_gene: TRBJ2-3
CDR3aa: CASSQEPRGRGGSTDTQYF
CDR3nt: TGCGCCAGCAGCCAAGAACCGAGAGGGAGGGGAGGTAGCACAGATACGCAGTATTTT

abundance: NA
v_gene: TRBV29-1
d_gene: TRBD2
j_gene: TRBJ2-1
CDR3aa: CSVTGGPSSEQFF
CDR3nt: TGCAGCGTTACGGGAGGGCCCTCGAGCGAGCAGTTCTTC

abundance: NA
v_gene: TRBV7-2
d_gene: NA
j_gene: TRBJ2-6
CDR3aa: CASSPSISGANVLTF
CDR3nt: TGTGCCAGCAGCCCTAGTATCTCTGGGGCCAACGTCCTGACTTTC

abundance: NA
v_gene: TRBV7-3
d_gene: TRBD2
j_gene: TRBJ2-5
CDR3aa: CASSLTSGMETQYF
CDR3nt: TGTGCCAGCAGCTTGACTAGCGGGATGGAGACCCAGTACTTC

abundance: NA
v_gene: TRBV19
d_gene: NA
j_gene: TRBJ1-3
CDR3aa: CASSIQGDGNTIYF
CDR3nt: TGTGCCAGTAGTATTCAAGGGGACGGAAACACCATATATTTT

abundance: NA
v_gene: TRBV5-8
d_gene: TRBD2
j_gene: TRBJ2-7
CDR3aa: CASRPGTSGIYEQYF
CDR3nt: TGTGCCAGCAGGCCCGGGACTAGCGGGATCTACGAGCAGTACTTC

abundance: NA
v_gene: TRBV7-2
d_gene: NA
j_gene: TRBJ2-1
CDR3aa: CASSLVVAGANEQFF
CDR3nt: TGTGCCAGCAGCTTAGTGGTAGCCGGGGCCAATGAGCAGTTCTTC

abundance: once
v_gene: TRBV6-6
d_gene: TRBD2
j_gene: TRBJ2-7
CDR3aa: CASRSTSGGVGEQYF
CDR3nt: TGTGCCAGCAGGAGTACTAGCGGGGGGGTTGGCGAGCAGTACTTC

abundance: NA
v_gene: TRBV7-2
d_gene: NA
j_gene: TRBJ1-2
CDR3aa: CASRYGEGIVYGYTF
CDR3nt: TGTGCCAGCAGATATGGAGAAGGGATCGTCTATGGCTACACCTTC

abundance: NA
v_gene: TRBV4-2
d_gene: NA
j_gene: TRBJ2-3
CDR3aa: CASSQVGWGTDTQYF
CDR3nt: TGTGCCAGCAGCCAAGTCGGGTGGGGCACAGATACGCAGTATTTT

abundance: NA
v_gene: TRBV10-3
d_gene: NA
j_gene: TRBJ2-3
CDR3aa: CAIGDLTGTSTDTQYF
CDR3nt: TGTGCCATCGGGGACCTGACGGGAACCAGCACAGATACGCAGTATTTT

abundance: NA
v_gene: TRBV9
d_gene: NA
j_gene: TRBJ2-1
CDR3aa: CASSVAEGWSYNEQFF
CDR3nt: TGTGCCAGCAGCGTAGCTGAGGGGTGGTCCTACAATGAGCAGTTCTTC

abundance: NA
v_gene: TRBV5-6
d_gene: TRBD2
j_gene: TRBJ2-1
CDR3aa: CASRRTSGGGQFF
CDR3nt: TGTGCCAGCAGGCGGACTAGCGGCGGCGGGCAGTTCTTC

abundance: once
v_gene: TRBV6-4
d_gene: NA
j_gene: TRBJ2-3
CDR3aa: CASSVSALGTDTQYF
CDR3nt: TGTGCCAGCAGTGTTTCGGCCTTGGGAACAGATACGCAGTATTTT

abundance: once
v_gene: TRBV7-9
d_gene: TRBD2
j_gene: TRBJ2-3
CDR3aa: CASSLVLAGDTDTQYF
CDR3nt: TGTGCCAGCAGCTTAGTACTAGCGGGAGATACGGATACGCAGTATTTT

abundance: NA
v_gene: TRBV6-5
d_gene: TRBD1
j_gene: TRBJ2-1
CDR3aa: CASSRRRGYNEQFF
CDR3nt: TGTGCCAGCAGTAGGCGCAGGGGGTACAATGAGCAGTTCTTC

abundance: few
v_gene: TRBV27
d_gene: NA
j_gene: TRBJ1-2
CDR3aa: CASSLSGYGYTF
CDR3nt: TGTGCCAGCAGTTTATCCGGGTATGGCTACACCTTC

abundance: NA
v_gene: TRBV29-1
d_gene: TRBD2
j_gene: TRBJ2-3
CDR3aa: CSGGTSIAPGTQYF
CDR3nt: TGCAGCGGGGGGACTAGTATTGCCCCAGGTACGCAGTATTTT